What follows is one T cell receptor (beta chain) and its context. The entry originates in a study of blood T cell repertoires in COVID-19. The table came from immunoSEQ multiplex PCR; TCRdb's copy has only in-frame clones and leaves some out. Of about 120,000 clones in the sample, over 75% were seen once. The CDR3 is 17 amino acids. The germline gives CDR1 MNHEY, CDR2 SVGEGT. Trimming shortened V by 5 bases and J by 0 bases, and 14 bases separated the two germline ends. Material for sequencing was peripheral blood. The V call is TRBV6-2 or TRBV6-3, the J call TRBJ2-6, with D maybe TRBD1 (5 bases). The sequence was obtained from a human donor with active COVID-19. The donor label of this sample is uncertain. CDR3 sequence: CASSTQVISSGANVLTF. The CDR3 DNA reads TGTGCCAGCAGTACACAGGTGATCAGCTCTGGGGCCAACGTCCTGACTTTC.